The 5 T cell receptor beta chains in this list originate from one sample, sequenced in a study of shared clonotypes between healthy human individuals. Produced via immunoSEQ multiplex PCR; TCRdb's table is partial and in-frame only. Among about 700,000 clones listed, roughly 94% were seen once. Selected positively for CCR7 and CD45RO-negative, naive CD8 cells excluded terminally differentiated effector memory CD45RA+ cells. The sample was naive CD8+ T cells sorted from blood. The receptor set was obtained from a man aged 30 to 39 in good health.

The rearrangement joins TRBV29-1 to TRBJ2-1; weak D call: TRBD2 (7 bases). CDR1 is SQVTM, CDR2 ANQGSEA, per germline. The germline V and J ends were trimmed by 5 bases and 2 bases, with 22 bases remaining between them. The CDR3 has 17 residues. The CDR3 DNA reads as TGCAGCGTTTCCGGGGCCAACGGGGGGCGTACCTACAATGAGCAGTTCTTC. Translation gives CSVSGANGGRTYNEQFF.

The chain has TRBV27 and TRBJ1-1; D unresolved. Trimming took 3 bases from V and 0 from J, leaving 8 bases between them. The CDR3 runs 14 residues. Looked up from germline, CDR1 is MNHEY and CDR2 is SMNVEV (reference sequence). The CDR3 coding sequence is TGTGCCAGCAGTTTGAGTCCGGTGAACACTGAAGCTTTCTTT. This gives the protein CASSLSPVNTEAFF.

The chain employs TRBV2 and TRBJ2-7; the D gene is possibly TRBD2 (5 bases). Germline-derived CDR1 and CDR2 are SNHLY and FYNNEI. The CDR3 totals 15 residues. V lost 2 bases, J lost 4 bases, and 15 bases lay in between. The DNA for the CDR3 is TGTGCCAGCAGTGAAACAGATCAGCCGGGATACGAGCAGTACTTC. Translating it yields CASSETDQPGYEQYF.

The chain employs TRBV7-9 and TRBJ2-5, with 9 bases fitting TRBD1. The CDR3 is 14 residues long. Germline V gene sequence: CDR1 SEHNR, CDR2 FQNEAQ (reference sequence). The ends lost 3 bases at V and 4 bases at J; junction bases unmatched: 3. The CDR3 spells CASSFTGGGETQYF. In nucleotides, the CDR3 is TGTGCCAGCAGCTTTACAGGGGGCGGAGAGACCCAGTACTTC. Supplemented by reference TRBV7-9 and TRBJ2-5, the full variable domain reads DTGVSQNPRHKITKRGQNVTFRCDPISEHNRLYWYRQTLGQGPEFLTYFQNEAQLEKSRLLSDRFSAERPKGSFSTLEIQRTEQGDSAMYLCASSFTGGGETQYFGPGTRLLVL.

The V and J genes are TRBV7-2 and TRBJ2-3; TRBD2 matches 9 bases. With V trimmed by 1 base and J by 0 bases, 5 bases remained unmatched. This CDR3 has 17 amino acids. Germline V gene sequence: CDR1 SGHTA, CDR2 FQGNSA. In DNA form, the CDR3 reads TGTGCCAGCAGCTTAGGGGGCACTAGCGGGAGCACAGATACGCAGTATTTT. This codes for CASSLGGTSGSTDTQYF.